This T cell receptor (beta chain) emerged from a study of cytomegalovirus exposure and HLA in healthy donors. The study, taken as a whole, reports: Presence/absence analyses assumed roughly uniform sequencing depth across donors. Most likely, a cluster of highly shared sequence variants arose as a sequencing artifact.

In regard to this clone: The antigen remains unidentified.

In germline, CDR1 is SNHLY, CDR2 FYNNEI. The CDR3 sequence is 11 residues long. V was trimmed by 4 bases and J by 3 bases, leaving 4 bases between them. Both 60 Vbeta primers and 13 Jbeta primers went into the PCR. Assay used: immunoSEQ multiplex PCR; TCRdb lists only in-frame clones, some missing. The sample includes under 85,000 clones, 60% to 85% of them seen just once. Sequenced: PBMCs. The genes are TRBV2 and TRBJ2-7; D gene unclear. The sequence was collected from a man aged 40-49 years in good health and CMV-seronegative. The CDR3 DNA reads as TGTGCCAGCAGTGTCAGCTACGAGCAGTACTTC. Residues: CASSVSYEQYF.